Shown below are 27 T cell receptor beta chains from a single sample sequenced in a study of beta chain features in type 1 diabetes (dated by TCRdb to the late 2010s). The library came from the immunoSEQ multiplex PCR assay. All of the isolated RNA was reverse transcribed with the High Capacity cDNA Reverse Transcription Kit, so expressed TCRB transcripts were sequenced. TCRdb retrieved this table from immuneACCESS and kept in-frame rearrangements only. Not all clones are present; in checked studies, unresolved V genes account for under half, and no reason is known for the remainder. The sample table shows hundreds of thousands of clones, and 15% to 19% are seen once. In total, the top ten clones hold about 0.086% of the sample. The specimen sequenced was naive CD4+ T cells from blood. The cell subset or site label for this specimen denotes: true naive CD4+ T cells. Receptors were obtained from a man aged 18 to 29 in good health.

Only a few counts were recorded for this clone. V gene TRBV7-9 combines with J gene TRBJ2-3; the D gene could be TRBD1 or TRBD2 (5 bases each). The CDR3 is made up of 16 amino acids. The germline gives CDR1 SEHNR, CDR2 FQNEAQ (reference sequence). Trimming took 5 bases from V and 3 from J, leaving 18 bases between them. DNA of the CDR3: TGTGCCAGCAGCCCACCGTGGGGGTCGAGGACAGATACGCAGTATTTT. It translates to CASSPPWGSRTDTQYF.

The chain recombines TRBV5-4 with TRBJ2-3; 10 nucleotides agree with TRBD2. J was trimmed by 5 bases and V by 3 bases; bases with no gene match: 6. Per germline, CDR1 SGHNT and CDR2 YYREEE (reference sequence). The CDR3 has 15 amino acids. CDR3 loop: CASSSERGGIDTQYF. In nucleotides, the CDR3 is TGTGCCAGCAGCTCGGAGCGGGGGGGCATAGATACGCAGTATTTT.

V usage is TRBV6-1 and J usage is TRBJ1-2; TRBD1 might be the D (5 bases). V was trimmed by 3 bases and J by 8 bases, leaving 25 bases between them. Germline V gives CDR1 MNHNS, CDR2 SASEGT. The CDR3 consists of 17 residues. DNA of the CDR3: TGTGCCAGCAGTGATTCCCCCGGCGCGGGAAGGGGAGGCGGCTACACCTTC. It yields the protein CASSDSPGAGRGGGYTF.

The CDR3 region is CASSQAPTGPHTDTQYF. In nucleotides, the CDR3 is TGCGCCAGCAGCCAAGCCCCGACAGGGCCCCACACAGATACGCAGTATTTT. The rearrangement joins TRBV4-3 to TRBJ2-3; 7 bases map to TRBD1. The V and J ends lost 1 base and 2 bases, in that order; junction bases with no gene match: 9. CDR1 and CDR2 from the germline V gene are LGHNA and YSLEER. The CDR3 is 17 residues long.

This clone was seen a few times. V is TRBV28 and J is TRBJ2-1; D may be TRBD2 (6 bases). The CDR3 contains 13 residues. Germline V gene lookup returns CDR1 MDHEN and CDR2 SYDVKM. Trimming pared 3 bases from V and 10 bases from J, leaving 13 bases between. The CDR3 bases are TGTGCCAGCAGTTTTCTCGGGAGCGAAGAGCAGTTCTTC. This sequence encodes CASSFLGSEEQFF.

The table lists this clone with a few counts. The CDR3 DNA reads as TGTGCCAGCAGCTCCCCGGAGACTAACACAGATACGCAGTATTTT. Amino acids: CASSSPETNTDTQYF. This chain connects TRBV7-6 to TRBJ2-3; D possibly corresponds to TRBD2 (5 bases). CDR1 is SGHVS, CDR2 FNYEAQ, per germline. CDR3 length equals 15 residues. With 4 bases removed from V and 2 bases from J, the gap between germline ends came to 13 bases.

This clone has only a few counts. V is TRBV4-1 and J is TRBJ2-5, with 12 nucleotides matching TRBD2. CDR3 length equals 17 residues. Germline V gives CDR1 MGHRA, CDR2 YSYEKL. J lost 4 bases, V lost 4 bases, and 10 bases had no gene match. The CDR3 loop is CASSRGLAGPRVETQYF. The CDR3 DNA follows: TGCGCCAGCAGCCGGGGACTAGCGGGCCCCCGGGTAGAGACCCAGTACTTC.

The J gene is TRBJ2-1, the V gene TRBV6-6; D is uncertain. V lost 2 bases, J lost 3 bases, and 2 bases lay in between. The CDR3 spans 12 residues. Germline values: CDR1 MNHNY, CDR2 SVGAGI (reference sequence). The CDR3: CASSYNYNEQFF. The CDR3 bases are TGTGCCAGCAGTTACAACTACAATGAGCAGTTCTTC.

CDR3: CASSLDRPTDTQYF. CDR3 nucleotide sequence: TGTGCCAGCAGCTTAGACAGGCCCACAGATACGCAGTATTTT. The chain has TRBV7-9 and TRBJ2-3; D might be TRBD1 (5 bases). Germline lookup yields CDR1 SEHNR and CDR2 FQNEAQ (reference sequence). CDR3 length: 14 residues. V was cut by 1 base and J by 2 bases, with 7 bases left in between.

This clone was counted only a few times. The J gene is TRBJ2-3, the V gene TRBV5-1, with TRBD2 identical over 9 bases. This CDR3 has 16 residues. V shed 2 bases and J 3 bases; nucleotides not matched to a gene: 7. Germline loops: CDR1 SGHRS, CDR2 YFSETQ. CDR3 protein: CASSFWLAGLTDTQYF. CDR3 DNA sequence: TGCGCCAGCAGCTTCTGGCTAGCGGGATTGACAGATACGCAGTATTTT.

This rearrangement joins TRBV5-1 to TRBJ2-5; 7 bases agree with TRBD2. Germline trimming cut 7 bases from V and 1 base from J; bases unmatched to any gene: 10. Per the germline V gene, CDR1 is SGHRS and CDR2 is YFSETQ. This CDR3 comprises 15 residues. The CDR3 DNA reads as TGCGCCAGCGGGGGGGGAAACGCCCGCCAAGAGACCCAGTACTTC. Translation: CASGGGNARQETQYF.

The chain uses TRBV5-1 and TRBJ2-1, with a possible D match to TRBD2 (6 bases). The V and J ends lost 2 bases and 4 bases respectively, with 13 bases between them. Germline V gene data show CDR1 as SGHRS and CDR2 as YFSETQ. The CDR3 has 15 residues. CDR3 amino acids: CASSFPLAQYNEQFF. The DNA for the CDR3 is TGCGCCAGCAGCTTTCCTCTAGCGCAGTACAATGAGCAGTTCTTC.

There are a few counts of this clone. This sequence joins TRBV20-1 and TRBJ2-7; perhaps TRBD1 as D (5 bases). The germline gives CDR1 DFQATT, CDR2 SNEGSKA (reference sequence). The CDR3 extends over 11 amino acids. V was trimmed by 6 bases and J by 5 bases, leaving 11 bases between them. The CDR3 reads CSAGPGDEQYF. CDR3 sequence (DNA): TGCAGTGCGGGGCCTGGAGACGAGCAGTACTTC.

The J gene is TRBJ1-2, the V gene TRBV7-9, with TRBD1 matching over 10 bases. The CDR3 has 16 residues. Trimming removed 2 bases from V and 4 bases from J; junction bases left unmatched: 7. The germline V gene has CDR1 SEHNR and CDR2 FQNEAQ (reference sequence). In DNA, the CDR3 is TGTGCCAGCAGCTTAACCGTGACAGGGGGCGGCTATGGCTACACCTTC. Residues: CASSLTVTGGGYGYTF. The variable domain in full, completed from reference TRBV7-9 and TRBJ1-2, reads DTGVSQNPRHKITKRGQNVTFRCDPISEHNRLYWYRQTLGQGPEFLTYFQNEAQLEKSRLLSDRFSAERPKGSFSTLEIQRTEQGDSAMYLCASSLTVTGGGYGYTFGSGTRLTVV.

This chain joins TRBV5-1 and TRBJ2-6; D unresolved. V dropped 0 bases and J dropped 0 bases, with 4 bases sitting between them. Germline values: CDR1 SGHRS, CDR2 YFSETQ. CDR3 size: 15 residues. Written as DNA, the CDR3 is TGCGCCAGCAGCTTGGATATCTCTGGGGCCAACGTCCTGACTTTC. Its protein product is CASSLDISGANVLTF.

The genes are TRBV5-6 and TRBJ1-3; TRBD1 matches at 7 bases. Trimming took 4 bases from V and 5 from J; bases not matched to a gene: 12. Germline lookup yields CDR1 SGHDT and CDR2 YYEEEE. The CDR3 totals 16 residues. CDR3 bases: TGTGCCAGCAGCCCCAGAGACAGGGCCCGCAGAAACACCATATATTTT. Its protein is CASSPRDRARRNTIYF.

The table lists this clone with a few counts. For the CDR3, the DNA is TGCAGCGGCGGACTAGCGGGTCTCAATGAGCAGTTCTTC. This gives the protein CSGGLAGLNEQFF. The chain has TRBV29-1 and TRBJ2-1; the match to TRBD2 covers 11 bases. Unmatched junction bases numbered 5, after V lost 7 bases and J lost 6 bases. Germline CDR1 SQVTM, CDR2 ANQGSEA. The CDR3 is 13 residues long.

This clone appeared a few times. The rearrangement links TRBV4-2 to TRBJ2-2, with D possibly being TRBD2 (7 bases). CDR1 and CDR2 (germline): LGHNA, YNFKEQ. The V and J ends lost 3 bases and 2 bases respectively, with 19 bases between them. This CDR3 has 18 residues. The DNA of the CDR3 is TGTGCCAGCAGCCACGCCCAAGGAGCGGGACATAACACCGGGGAGCTGTTTTTT. Its protein product is CASSHAQGAGHNTGELFF.

J is TRBJ2-5 and V is TRBV5-4; 8 bases line up with TRBD1. The junction had 7 bases not matched to a gene; V was cut back by 3 bases and J by 6 bases. The CDR3 loop spans 14 amino acids. The germline V gene encodes CDR1 SGHNT and CDR2 YYREEE (reference sequence). Written as DNA, the CDR3 is TGTGCCAGCAGCTACGTTCAGGGGGCAAAGACCCAGTACTTC. Encoded protein: CASSYVQGAKTQYF.

This clone was counted only a few times. V gene TRBV6-4 combines with J gene TRBJ2-2; D not certain. The V end was cut by 2 bases, the J end by 2 bases, with 3 bases between. The length of the CDR3 is 13 residues. CDR1 is MRHNA and CDR2 is SNTAGT in the germline V gene. CDR3 in DNA: TGTGCCAGCAGTGACGCAAACACCGGGGAGCTGTTTTTT. Its translation is CASSDANTGELFF.

Only a few counts were recorded for this clone. This chain links TRBV7-9 with TRBJ2-2, with D possibly matching TRBD2 (5 bases). V lost 5 bases to trimming and J lost 0 bases, with 19 bases between them. Germline values: CDR1 SEHNR, CDR2 FQNEAQ (reference sequence). The CDR3 loop spans 18 amino acids. CDR3 bases: TGTGCCAGCAGCCCCCCCCAAGGAGGAACAACGAACACCGGGGAGCTGTTTTTT. Encoded protein: CASSPPQGGTTNTGELFF.

This clone was detected only a few times. V usage is TRBV5-1 and J usage is TRBJ1-1; 7 bases align to TRBD1. Germline V gene sequence: CDR1 SGHRS, CDR2 YFSETQ. The junction had 8 bases not matched to a gene; V was cut back by 1 base and J by 14 bases. The CDR3 is 12 amino acids. CDR3 DNA: TGCGCCAGCAGCTTGCCGGGGGGACAGCCGTTCTTT. This encodes CASSLPGGQPFF.

The chain uses TRBV27 and TRBJ2-1; TRBD2 matches 11 bases. Germline values: CDR1 MNHEY, CDR2 SMNVEV (reference sequence). V dropped 6 bases and J dropped 0; count of bases not matched to a gene: 10. The CDR3 loop spans 18 amino acids. The DNA for the CDR3 is TGTGCCAGCAGGGGGGGACTAGCGGCACTTAGCTCCTACAATGAGCAGTTCTTC. As protein: CASRGGLAALSSYNEQFF.

This clone was seen a handful of times. V gene TRBV19 combines with J gene TRBJ2-3; TRBD2 matches 10 bases. The V and J ends lost 10 bases and 5 bases, in that order; junction bases with no gene match: 9. The CDR3 extends over 14 amino acids. CDR1 and CDR2 (germline): LNHDA, SQIVND (reference sequence). The CDR3 DNA reads TGTGCCACCTCGGGACTAGCGACAGGAGATACGCAGTATTTT. It specifies CATSGLATGDTQYF.

The genes are TRBV2 and TRBJ2-5; TRBD1 matches 10 bases. Germline V gene lookup returns CDR1 SNHLY and CDR2 FYNNEI. J gave up 5 bases and V 11 bases, and 8 bases lay outside the gene matches. This CDR3 spans 13 amino acids. The CDR3 DNA follows: TGTGCCTCCCGGACAGGGGGTTGGGAGACCCAGTACTTC. This encodes CASRTGGWETQYF.

This clone was observed a handful of times. This rearrangement joins TRBV19 to TRBJ1-1; possibly TRBD1 for D (5 bases). V gave up 5 bases and J gave up 1 base, with 14 bases separating them. CDR3 length: 15 amino acids. Germline-derived CDR1 and CDR2 are LNHDA and SQIVND (reference sequence). The CDR3 nucleotides read TGTGCCAGTAGTCCACTGACAGCGGGGAACACTGAAGCTTTCTTT. Its protein product is CASSPLTAGNTEAFF.

This clone appeared a few times. The chain employs TRBV7-3 and TRBJ2-3; TRBD1 might be the D (5 bases). Germline loops: CDR1 SGHTA, CDR2 FQGTGA. The CDR3 totals 14 residues. The V end lost 2 bases, the J end lost 3 bases, and 9 bases lay between the germline ends. CDR3 sequence: CASSLAGWTDTQYF. DNA for the CDR3: TGTGCCAGCAGCTTAGCAGGGTGGACAGATACGCAGTATTTT. The full variable domain, with the rest looked up from reference TRBV7-3 and TRBJ2-3, is GAGVSQTPSNKVTEKGKYVELRCDPISGHTALYWYRQSLGQGPEFLIYFQGTGAADDSGLPNDRFFAVRPEGSVSTLKIQRTERGDSAVYLCASSLAGWTDTQYFGPGTRLTVL.